This is a list of T cell receptor beta chains from one sample in a study of OX40 agonist ivuxolimab in advanced cancers. The assay was immunoSEQ multiplex PCR, and TCRdb's table has in-frame clones only and misses some. The sample has 40,000 or so clones; over 80% are singletons. The sequenced sample was CD4+ or CD8+ T cells sorted from blood, obtained in a trial of the OX40 agonist ivuxolimab. The receptors were sampled from an adult with an advanced solid tumor such as melanoma, head and neck, liver or kidney cancer. Both conserved end residues are trimmed from each CDR3.

V	J	CDR3
TRBV7-2	TRBJ2-2	ASRGRGRVGELF
TRBV6-6	.	ASSYGPRSYEQY
TRBV19	TRBJ2-1	ASSVPTRGLQF
TRBV28	TRBJ2-3	ASTTFGAWQY
TRBV11-2	TRBJ1-3	ASSSWTGPGNTIY
TRBV10-2	TRBJ2-5	ASSWNLQETQY
TRBV6-6	TRBJ1-5	ASSYGGQHSNQPQH
TRBV7-9	TRBJ2-1	ASRPGLAGNEQF
TRBV5-5	TRBJ2-5	ASSFPGVAETQY
TRBV15	TRBJ1-6	ATSSKRRGREGSPLH
TRBV18	TRBJ1-1	ASSPTPTGAEAF
TRBV5-1	TRBJ2-3	ASMSGRAQRPDTQY
TRBV7-8	TRBJ2-1	ASSPPKYNEQF
TRBV6-5	TRBJ2-7	ASSSGETTYEQY
TRBV7-9	TRBJ1-1	ASSFDAGQGNLGAF
TRBV7-9	TRBJ2-7	ASSQGLTGGSAYEQY
TRBV5-3	TRBJ2-5	ASLTGKGTQY
TRBV5-4	TRBJ2-5	ASSSYSGRGETQY
TRBV5-4	TRBJ2-3	ASSADGTSTDTQY
TRBV5-5	TRBJ2-7	ASRGSPSHYEQY
TRBV6-7	TRBJ1-2	ASTLRAELFYGYT
TRBV19	TRBJ1-1	ASSFFQGVNTEAF
TRBV11-2	TRBJ1-1	ASSPWLGTTWNTEAF